These 21 T cell receptor beta chains originate from one sample sequenced in a study of blood T cell repertoires in COVID-19. The method was immunoSEQ multiplex PCR; TCRdb's version includes in-frame clones alone and lacks a portion of them. Altogether more than 50,000 clones are present, about 80% being singletons, with the ten largest covering 9% to 10%. What was sequenced was peripheral blood. Every receptor here comes from a human donor in a cohort sampled during active COVID-19.

The V call is TRBV2, the J call TRBJ2-2; TRBD2 aligns across 10 bases. From germline, CDR1 is SNHLY and CDR2 FYNNEI. The CDR3 length is 14 residues. Trimming cost V 6 bases and J 4 bases; bases outside gene matches: 2. CDR3 residues: CASRGTSVTGELFF. The CDR3 DNA reads TGTGCCAGCAGGGGGACTAGCGTCACCGGGGAGCTGTTTTTT.

This chain connects TRBV5-1 to TRBJ2-5, with TRBD1 matching over 10 bases. The length of the CDR3 is 15 residues. With 6 bases clipped from V and 5 bases from J, the junction kept 10 bases outside the gene matches. Looked up from germline, CDR1 is SGHRS and CDR2 is YFSETQ. CDR3 coding DNA: TGCGCCAGCACCAATCCGACAGGGGGCCGGGAGACCCAGTACTTC. The encoded protein is CASTNPTGGRETQYF.

This rearrangement joins TRBV5-1 to TRBJ2-7; D may be TRBD1 (6 bases). The CDR3 has 14 amino acids. The V gene's germline CDR1 is SGHRS and CDR2 YFSETQ. The V end was cut by 1 base, the J end by 3 bases, with 11 bases between. The CDR3 bases are TGCGCCAGCAGCTTGTATTTGACAGGCTACGAGCAGTACTTC. Translated: CASSLYLTGYEQYF.

The V and J genes are TRBV6-2 or TRBV6-3 and TRBJ2-3; 9 nucleotides agree with TRBD1. The CDR3 contains 13 residues. The V segment lost 6 bases and the J segment 4 bases; nucleotides outside the gene matches: 2. The germline gives CDR1 MNHEY, CDR2 SVGEGT. Here the CDR3 reads CASSRQGADTQYF. The CDR3 region has the DNA TGTGCCAGCAGCAGACAGGGGGCAGATACGCAGTATTTT.

The chain carries TRBV5-1 and TRBJ2-1; 7 bases match TRBD2. The germline V gene has CDR1 SGHRS and CDR2 YFSETQ. The CDR3 spans 16 residues. The junction had 12 bases not matched to a gene; V was cut back by 4 bases and J by 5 bases. CDR3 coding DNA: TGCGCCAGCAGCGTTATGGCGGCTAGCGGAAACAATGAGCAGTTCTTC. As protein: CASSVMAASGNNEQFF. Filled out from reference TRBV5-1 and TRBJ2-1, the complete variable domain reads KAGVTQTPRYLIKTRGQQVTLSCSPISGHRSVSWYQQTPGQGLQFLFEYFSETQRNKGNFPGRFSGRQFSNSRSEMNVSTLELGDSALYLCASSVMAASGNNEQFFGPGTRLTVL.

V is TRBV6-1 and J is TRBJ1-3, with D possibly TRBD1 on 5 matching bases. Germline values: CDR1 MNHNS, CDR2 SASEGT. This CDR3 is built from 16 residues. V was shortened by 2 bases and J by 5 bases, with 16 bases between the two germline ends. The CDR3 loop reads CASSEQPVGGRNTIYF. The CDR3, as DNA: TGTGCCAGCAGTGAACAACCTGTCGGGGGAAGAAACACCATATATTTT.

This chain's CDR3 is CSVEKSTSGSSYEQYF. CDR3 DNA sequence: TGCAGCGTAGAAAAGTCGACTAGCGGAAGCTCCTACGAGCAGTACTTC. The chain couples TRBV29-1 to TRBJ2-7; 9 bases match TRBD2. Germline V gene sequence: CDR1 SQVTM, CDR2 ANQGSEA. There are 16 residues in the CDR3. Losses at the gene ends were 6 bases for V and 0 bases for J; bases not matched to a gene: 12.

The rearrangement uses TRBV5-1 and TRBJ1-2, with D possibly matching TRBD1 (5 bases). The CDR3 length is 14 residues. V lost 4 bases and J 4 bases, leaving 14 bases between the germline ends. Germline CDR1 is SGHRS and CDR2 is YFSETQ. CDR3 sequence (DNA): TGCGCCAGCAGCGAGGCCGGGACTGGCTATGGCTACACCTTC. As protein: CASSEAGTGYGYTF.

The gene calls are TRBV7-2 and TRBJ2-7; D possibly corresponds to TRBD2 (6 bases). This CDR3 has 15 residues. V shed 1 base and J shed 3 bases, with 13 bases lying between them. CDR1 and CDR2 (germline): SGHTA, FQGNSA. This CDR3 reads CASSLVGREDYEQYF. The CDR3 DNA follows: TGTGCCAGCAGCTTAGTGGGAAGGGAGGACTACGAGCAGTACTTC.

The rearrangement uses TRBV27 and TRBJ2-7, with TRBD2 matching over 14 bases. Germline V gene lookup returns CDR1 MNHEY and CDR2 SMNVEV (reference sequence). The J segment lost 6 bases and the V segment lost 6 bases, leaving 4 bases of the junction unmatched. There are 14 residues in the CDR3. CDR3 sequence reads: CASSGTSGSREQYF. The CDR3 region has the DNA TGTGCCAGCAGCGGGACTAGCGGGAGTCGCGAGCAGTACTTC.

This clone came up a few times. The chain combines TRBV9 with TRBJ1-3; the match to TRBD1 covers 7 bases. The CDR3 has 14 amino acids. Germline V gene sequence: CDR1 SGDLS, CDR2 YYNGEE. J gave up 4 bases and V 3 bases, and 4 bases lay outside the gene matches. In nucleotides, the CDR3 is TGTGCCAGCAGCGAGGAACAGGGGGGAAACACCATATATTTT. It codes for CASSEEQGGNTIYF.

The V call is TRBV11-2, the J call TRBJ2-6, with D possibly matching TRBD2 (6 bases). CDR1 SGHAT and CDR2 FQNNGV come from the germline V gene. V was clipped by 0 bases and J by 2 bases, with 11 bases between them. This CDR3 has 17 residues. Here the CDR3 DNA reads TGTGCCAGCAGCTTAGATGGCAGGGAGGCTGGGGCCAACGTCCTGACTTTC. Its protein product is CASSLDGREAGANVLTF.

This clone came up once. The CDR3 here is CASTEGRGLTEAFF. The DNA for the CDR3 is TGTGCCAGCACAGAGGGGCGGGGGCTTACTGAAGCTTTCTTT. The rearrangement links TRBV7-2 to TRBJ1-1, with D tentatively TRBD1 (6 bases). The V end was cut by 7 bases, the J end by 5 bases, with 17 bases between. Germline V gene lookup returns CDR1 SGHTA and CDR2 FQGNSA. The CDR3 loop spans 14 amino acids.

This rearrangement joins TRBV7-9 to TRBJ1-4, with 10 positions matching TRBD1. This CDR3 is built from 15 residues. From germline, CDR1 is SEHNR and CDR2 FQNEAQ (reference sequence). The junction had 4 bases not matched to a gene; V was cut back by 1 base and J by 8 bases. The DNA of the CDR3 is TGTGCCAGCAGCTTAGTAGACAGGGGGCGAGAAAAACTGTTTTTT. This translates into CASSLVDRGREKLFF. Supplemented by reference TRBV7-9 and TRBJ1-4, the full variable domain reads DTGVSQNPRHKITKRGQNVTFRCDPISEHNRLYWYRQTLGQGPEFLTYFQNEAQLEKSRLLSDRFSAERPKGSFSTLEIQRTEQGDSAMYLCASSLVDRGREKLFFGSGTQLSVL.

The V gene is TRBV5-1, the J gene TRBJ1-1; weak D call: TRBD1 (5 bases). The CDR3 sequence is 13 residues long. V lost 7 bases to trimming and J lost 0 bases, with 10 bases between them. Germline CDR1 is SGHRS and CDR2 is YFSETQ. The chain's CDR3 is CASQAGMNTEAFF. The CDR3 DNA follows: TGCGCCAGCCAAGCAGGGATGAACACTGAAGCTTTCTTT.

The V and J genes are TRBV5-1 and TRBJ2-5; D is unclear. Germline V gives CDR1 SGHRS, CDR2 YFSETQ. The CDR3 has 11 amino acids. V gave up 4 bases and J gave up 2 bases, with 3 bases separating them. This chain's CDR3 is CASSVQETQYF. For the CDR3, the DNA is TGCGCCAGCAGCGTACAAGAGACCCAGTACTTC.

The J gene is TRBJ2-4, the V gene TRBV28; the match to TRBD2 covers 11 bases. The CDR3 spans 15 residues. The V gene's germline CDR1 is MDHEN and CDR2 SYDVKM. Losses at the gene ends were 5 bases for V and 5 bases for J; bases not matched to a gene: 5. The CDR3 reads CASSPLAGGQNIQYF. The CDR3 DNA sequence: TGTGCCAGCAGTCCGTTAGCGGGAGGGCAAAACATTCAGTACTTC. Combining the CDR3 with reference TRBV28 and TRBJ2-4 gives the whole variable domain DVKVTQSSRYLVKRTGEKVFLECVQDMDHENMFWYRQDPGLGLRLIYFSYDVKMKEKGDIPEGYSVSREKKERFSLILESASTNQTSMYLCASSPLAGGQNIQYFGAGTRLSVL.

This clone was detected only once. The CDR3: CASSPDWVGGYTF. The DNA of the CDR3 is TGCGCCAGCAGCCCGGACTGGGTGGGGGGCTACACCTTC. V and J are TRBV5-1 and TRBJ1-2; D gene ambiguous. V was shortened by 4 bases and J by 8 bases, with 15 bases between the two germline ends. The CDR3 is made up of 13 amino acids. The germline V gene has CDR1 SGHRS and CDR2 YFSETQ.

On this clone itself: Other DNA sequences from this sample encode an identical CDR3 as well. The gene calls are TRBV2 and TRBJ2-5, with D perhaps matching TRBD1 (6 bases). This CDR3 contains 12 residues. Trimming took off 3 bases at V and 5 bases at J, with 7 bases between the two ends. The germline V gene encodes CDR1 SNHLY and CDR2 FYNNEI. This CDR3 is CASSERGETQYF. Here the CDR3 DNA reads TGTGCCAGCAGTGAGAGGGGGGAGACCCAGTACTTC.

The V gene is TRBV3-1 (or the pseudogene TRBV3-2), the J gene TRBJ2-7; a possible D gene is TRBD1 (6 bases). The CDR3 runs 14 residues. Germline-derived CDR1 and CDR2 are LGHDT and YNNKEL (reference sequence). Trimming left V 1 base short and J 1 base short, with 8 bases between. The CDR3 sequence: CASSQGGQSYEQYF. CDR3 nucleotide sequence: TGTGCCAGCAGCCAAGGGGGACAATCCTACGAGCAGTACTTC.

The sample holds a few counts of this clone. The V call is TRBV18, the J call TRBJ1-5; perhaps TRBD1 as D (6 bases). Trimming took off 3 bases at V and 4 bases at J, with 13 bases between the two ends. From germline, CDR1 is KGHSH and CDR2 LQKENI. This CDR3 is built from 15 residues. In nucleotides, the CDR3 is TGTGCCAGCTCACCTCCCGGGACACCGAATCAGCCCCAGCATTTT. Its protein product is CASSPPGTPNQPQHF.